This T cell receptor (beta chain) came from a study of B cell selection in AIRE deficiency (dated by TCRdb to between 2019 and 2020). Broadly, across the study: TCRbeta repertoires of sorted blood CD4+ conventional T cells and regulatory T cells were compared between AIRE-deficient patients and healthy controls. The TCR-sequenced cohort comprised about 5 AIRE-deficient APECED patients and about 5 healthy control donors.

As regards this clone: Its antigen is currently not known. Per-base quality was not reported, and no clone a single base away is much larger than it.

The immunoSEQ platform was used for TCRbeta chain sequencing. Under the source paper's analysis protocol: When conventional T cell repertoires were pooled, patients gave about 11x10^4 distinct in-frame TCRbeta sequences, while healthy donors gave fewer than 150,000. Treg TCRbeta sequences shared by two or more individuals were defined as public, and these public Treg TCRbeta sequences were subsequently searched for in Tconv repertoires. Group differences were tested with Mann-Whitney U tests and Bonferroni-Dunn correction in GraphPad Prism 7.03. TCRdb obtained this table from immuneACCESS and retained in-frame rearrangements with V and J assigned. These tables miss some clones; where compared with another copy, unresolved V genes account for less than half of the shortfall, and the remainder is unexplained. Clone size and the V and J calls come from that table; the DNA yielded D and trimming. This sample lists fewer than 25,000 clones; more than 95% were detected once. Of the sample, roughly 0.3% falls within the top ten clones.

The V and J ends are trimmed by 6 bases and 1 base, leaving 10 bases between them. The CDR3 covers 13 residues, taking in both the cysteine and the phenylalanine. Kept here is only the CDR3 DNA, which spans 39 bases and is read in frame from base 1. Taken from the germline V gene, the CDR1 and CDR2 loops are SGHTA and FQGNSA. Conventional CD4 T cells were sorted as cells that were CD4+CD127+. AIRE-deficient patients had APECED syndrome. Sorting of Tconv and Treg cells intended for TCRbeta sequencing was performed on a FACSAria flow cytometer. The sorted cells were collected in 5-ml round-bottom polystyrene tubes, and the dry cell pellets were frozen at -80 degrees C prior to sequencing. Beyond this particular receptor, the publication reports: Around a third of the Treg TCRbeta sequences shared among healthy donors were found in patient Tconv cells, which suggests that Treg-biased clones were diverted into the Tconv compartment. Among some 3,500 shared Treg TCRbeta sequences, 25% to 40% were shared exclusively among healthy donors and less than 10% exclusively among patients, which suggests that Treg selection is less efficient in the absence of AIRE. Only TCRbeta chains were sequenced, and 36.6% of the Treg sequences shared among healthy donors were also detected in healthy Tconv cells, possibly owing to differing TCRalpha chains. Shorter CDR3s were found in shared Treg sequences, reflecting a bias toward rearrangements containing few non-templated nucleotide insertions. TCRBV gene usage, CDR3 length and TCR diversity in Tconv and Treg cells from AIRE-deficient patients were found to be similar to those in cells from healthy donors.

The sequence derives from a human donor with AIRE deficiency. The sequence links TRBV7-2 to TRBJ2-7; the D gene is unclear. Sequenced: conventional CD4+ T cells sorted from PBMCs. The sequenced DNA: TGTGCCAGCAGTTCTGACCGGTCCTACGAGCAGTACTTC. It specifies CASSSDRSYEQYF.